This T cell receptor (beta chain) derives from a study of response to subunit inactivated influenza vaccine. Broader study findings: It was the authors' suggestion that each seasonal influenza vaccination recruits few new T cells.

Within the sample, this clonotype is medium-sized. Its antigen remains unidentified. The CDR3 extends over 11 amino acids. V lost 5 bases and J 7 bases, leaving 8 bases between the germline ends. TCRdb processed the RT-PCR reads anew with MiXCR; each CDR3 protein has one entry. Found here are 450,000 to 600,000 distinct CDR3 sequences, 7.5% to 8.5% of them singletons; the top ten hold 10% to 15%. This receptor was identified in a man aged 50 to 69 who received an inactivated influenza vaccine. The rearrangement joins TRBV12-3 or TRBV12-4 to TRBJ1-2; perhaps TRBD1 as D (5 bases). This specimen consisted of PBMCs from blood, obtained 23 months after vaccination. The CDR3 here is CASSPGTGYTF. The DNA of the CDR3 is TGTGCCAGCAGTCCAGGGACTGGCTACACCTTC.